These 15 T cell receptor beta chains came from one sample sequenced in a study of CD8+ T cells in alopecia areata. Specified treatment: oral pan-JAK inhibitor, 5-10 mg twice daily. RNA was extracted and reverse transcribed into cDNA as the sequencing template. Some clones are missing from TCRdb's copy, which holds only in-frame ones; the method was immunoSEQ multiplex PCR. The sample lists 270,000 or so clones, 58% occurring once. Sequences were derived from CD4+ T cells sorted from blood, sampled at week 24, from a patient treated with tofacitinib. The receptors were sampled from a human donor with alopecia areata.

V and J are TRBV27 and TRBJ2-6; 8 bases fit TRBD2. Germline V gene sequence: CDR1 MNHEY, CDR2 SMNVEV (reference sequence). The junction had 5 bases not matched to a gene; V was cut back by 7 bases and J by 3 bases. This CDR3 has 15 amino acids. CDR3 in amino acids: CASIFGGDGANVLTF. The CDR3 DNA reads as TGTGCCAGCATATTCGGGGGGGATGGGGCCAACGTCCTGACTTTC.

A single count supports this clone. The junction departs from the called germline gene at one end, perhaps through a read error. CDR3 amino acids: CSARGGYGYTF. CDR3 bases: TGCAGTGCGAGAGGGGGATATGGCTACACCTTC. The chain carries TRBV20-1 and TRBJ1-2, with a weak D call TRBD1 (6 bases). The CDR3 extends over 11 amino acids. The germline CDR1 and CDR2 sequences are DFQATT and SNEGSKA (reference sequence).

This chain uses TRBV5-1 with TRBJ2-2, with 10 positions matching TRBD2. Per germline, CDR1 SGHRS and CDR2 YFSETQ. Germline trimming cut 4 bases from V and 5 bases from J; bases unmatched to any gene: 11. The CDR3 runs to 17 residues. CDR3 nucleotides: TGCGCCAGCAGCGGAAATAGCGGGGGGCTTCCGACCGGGGAGCTGTTTTTT. It encodes CASSGNSGGLPTGELFF.

The J gene is TRBJ2-3, the V gene TRBV25-1; D uncertain. Germline V gene data show CDR1 as MGHDK and CDR2 as SYGVNS. Trimming stripped 5 bases from V and 1 base from J, with 4 bases between. The CDR3 is 12 amino acids. CDR3: CASSLGTDTQYF. CDR3 bases: TGTGCCAGCAGTTTAGGCACAGATACGCAGTATTTT.

This chain connects TRBV25-1 to TRBJ1-1; D not resolved. Between the trimmed V and J ends, which lost 3 bases and 6 bases, there was a span of 14 bases. The CDR3 extends over 14 amino acids. Per germline, CDR1 MGHDK and CDR2 SYGVNS. In nucleotides, the CDR3 is TGTGCCAGCAGTGATCACCGGGTCGGGTCTGAAGCTTTCTTT. Its translation: CASSDHRVGSEAFF.

V and J are TRBV29-1 and TRBJ2-5; the match to TRBD1 covers 7 bases. CDR3 size: 13 residues. Germline-derived CDR1 and CDR2 are SQVTM and ANQGSEA. The junction had 5 bases not matched to a gene; V was cut back by 5 bases and J by 2 bases. The CDR3 sequence: CSVYRGGQETQYF. The CDR3 DNA is TGCAGCGTTTACAGGGGCGGGCAAGAGACCCAGTACTTC. The whole variable domain, remainder taken from reference TRBV29-1 and TRBJ2-5, is SAVISQKPSRDICQRGTSLTIQCQVDSQVTMMFWYRQQPGQSLTLIATANQGSEATYESGFVIDKFPISRPNLTFSTLTVSNMSPEDSSIYLCSVYRGGQETQYFGPGTRLLVL.

The rearrangement joins TRBV9 to TRBJ1-2; 8 bases map to TRBD1. The germline V gene encodes CDR1 SGDLS and CDR2 YYNGEE. The length of the CDR3 is 15 residues. The junction had 8 bases not matched to a gene; V was cut back by 3 bases and J by 4 bases. This CDR3 is CASSARGQAVYGYTF. The CDR3 nucleotides read TGTGCCAGCAGCGCGAGGGGACAGGCTGTCTATGGCTACACCTTC.

This clone has more than one count but fewer than ten. The chain links TRBV9 to TRBJ2-3; possibly TRBD1 or TRBD2 for D (6 bases each). The CDR3 loop spans 14 amino acids. Trimming stripped 3 bases from V and 6 bases from J, with 14 bases between. Germline V CDR1 and CDR2: SGDLS, YYNGEE. Here the CDR3 reads CASSASGAMDTQYF. DNA for the CDR3: TGTGCCAGCAGCGCCTCGGGGGCAATGGATACGCAGTATTTT.

The V gene is TRBV7-2, the J gene TRBJ1-1; D possibly corresponds to TRBD1 (5 bases). The CDR3 is 15 residues long. In germline, CDR1 is SGHTA, CDR2 FQGNSA. The V end was cut by 4 bases, the J end by 3 bases, with 15 bases between. The CDR3, as DNA: TGTGCCAGCAGCTCGTGGACGGGACTGGACACTGAAGCTTTCTTT. Encoded protein: CASSSWTGLDTEAFF. The full variable domain, completed using reference TRBV7-2 and TRBJ1-1, is GAGVSQSPSNKVTEKGKDVELRCDPISGHTALYWYRQSLGQGLEFLIYFQGNSAPDKSGLPSDRFSAERTGGSVSTLTIQRTQQEDSAVYLCASSSWTGLDTEAFFGQGTRLTVV.

The chain is built from TRBV5-4 and TRBJ1-2, with a possible D match to TRBD1 (5 bases). This CDR3 is 14 amino acids long. Germline values: CDR1 SGHNT, CDR2 YYREEE (reference sequence). V dropped 4 bases and J dropped 8 bases, with 18 bases sitting between them. This CDR3 reads CASSRGTSTQGYTF. CDR3 bases: TGTGCCAGCAGCCGCGGGACTTCCACGCAGGGCTACACCTTC.

The rearrangement uses TRBV30 and TRBJ2-2; TRBD1 matches 9 bases. There are 14 residues in the CDR3. Germline CDR1 and CDR2: GTSNPN and SVGIG (reference sequence). Losses at the gene ends were 3 bases for V and 5 bases for J; bases not matched to a gene: 4. The CDR3 loop is CAWRLQGATGELFF. The CDR3 DNA reads TGTGCCTGGAGGTTACAGGGGGCGACCGGGGAGCTGTTTTTT.

A few counts support this clone. This chain uses TRBV2 with TRBJ2-7, with TRBD2 as a possible D gene (6 bases). The V end lost 0 bases, the J end lost 7 bases, and 16 bases lay between the germline ends. Germline CDR1 is SNHLY and CDR2 is FYNNEI. The CDR3 is made up of 15 amino acids. CDR3 loop: CASSEAGASVGEQYF. DNA of the CDR3: TGTGCCAGCAGTGAAGCTGGGGCTAGCGTGGGAGAGCAGTACTTC.

This chain uses TRBV29-1 with TRBJ1-1; D is unclear. The V gene lost 4 bases and the J gene lost 9 bases, with 6 bases spanning the gap. Germline loops: CDR1 SQVTM, CDR2 ANQGSEA. The CDR3 has 9 amino acids. The CDR3 here is CSVGSQAFF. DNA of the CDR3: TGCAGCGTTGGGTCTCAAGCTTTCTTT. Looking up the rest from reference TRBV29-1 and TRBJ1-1 gives the full variable domain: SAVISQKPSRDICQRGTSLTIQCQVDSQVTMMFWYRQQPGQSLTLIATANQGSEATYESGFVIDKFPISRPNLTFSTLTVSNMSPEDSSIYLCSVGSQAFFGQGTRLTVV.

CDR3: CAMGGQRKETQYF. CDR3 bases: TGTGCCATGGGGGGCCAGCGGAAAGAGACCCAGTACTTC. The chain couples TRBV10-3 to TRBJ2-5; D assignment may be TRBD1 or TRBD2 (6 bases each). Germline CDR1 ENHRY, CDR2 SYGVKD. The V and J ends lost 9 bases and 3 bases respectively, with 14 bases between them. There are 13 residues in the CDR3.

This clone was counted between two and nine times. This chain uses TRBV29-1 with TRBJ1-2, with TRBD1 matching 7 bases. The CDR3 sequence is 14 residues long. Germline V gives CDR1 SQVTM, CDR2 ANQGSEA. V was pared by 3 bases and J by 2 bases, with 6 bases of the junction left unmatched. The CDR3, as DNA: TGCAGCGTTGAGGGGACAGTCCCCAACTATGGCTACACCTTC. Encoded protein: CSVEGTVPNYGYTF.